This T cell receptor (beta chain) was recorded in a study of T cells in Graves' hyperthyroidism and ophthalmopathy. The wider study: Specimen type is peripheral blood, collected at initial diagnosis prior to any treatment. Study results and caveats: Ophthalmopathy could be told apart from stable hyperthyroidism with a 13 V-J model.

This CDR3 spans 12 amino acids. V dropped 7 bases and J dropped 6 bases, with 12 bases sitting between them. RNA transcripts gave rise to amplified TCR beta CDR3 regions. The HTBI primer set served for first-round RT-PCR of the TCR CDR3. A single record per CDR3 protein comes from TCRdb applying MiXCR to the multiplex PCR reads. The sample yields over 700,000 distinct CDR3 sequences, 30% to 40% seen once. This clonotype was seen at least ten times. The antigen is not known. The receptor's source is a woman aged 40 to 55 with Graves' hyperthyroidism. The sample was blood. The chain carries TRBV12-3 or TRBV12-4 and TRBJ1-1; D may be TRBD1 (6 bases). This chain's CDR3 is CASTGALAEAFF. The CDR3 bases are TGTGCCAGCACGGGGGCGTTGGCTGAAGCTTTCTTT.